This T cell receptor beta chain was recorded in a study of blood T cell repertoires in COVID-19. On the study more broadly: PBMCs, B-cell-depleted T cells, or T cells provided the cDNA or gDNA that made up the material.

Libraries were prepared by immunoSEQ multiplex PCR; TCRdb keeps only in-frame clonotypes and omits some of them. Here the sample spans roughly 130,000 clones, roughly 83% being singletons. The study assigned cohorts using participant-reported clinical history. Germline CDR1 and CDR2: SGDLS and YYNGEE. The CDR3 is 15 amino acids. V shed 3 bases and J shed 3 bases, with 15 bases lying between them. The sample comprised PBMCs or T cells enriched from blood (not recorded which). The V call is TRBV9, the J call TRBJ1-2, with a possible D match to TRBD1 (6 bases). This clonotype originated in a man aged 50-60 years who had recovered from COVID-19. Here the CDR3 reads CASSAAGGAHYGYTF. In DNA form, the CDR3 reads TGTGCCAGCAGCGCGGCGGGGGGGGCCCACTATGGCTACACCTTC.